The 32 T cell receptor beta chains below were found in one sample sequenced in a study of radiotherapy plus CTLA-4 blockade in lung cancer. The repertoire was sequenced with immunoSEQ multiplex PCR; TCRdb's copy has only in-frame clones and lacks some. The sample has 55,000 or so clones; about 80% are singletons. This specimen was peripheral blood, taken from a patient treated with radiotherapy plus ipilimumab. The receptors were gathered from a human donor with non-small cell lung cancer whose response to radiotherapy plus ipilimumab could not be evaluated.

V usage is TRBV10-2 and J usage is TRBJ2-7, with a tentative D call TRBD2 (6 bases). V was pared by 7 bases and J by 4 bases, with 23 bases between. The CDR3 covers 16 residues. Germline assignment: CDR1 WSHSY and CDR2 SAAADI. The CDR3 bases are TGCGCCAGCACACTGGTGAAGGGAGGAATTAGTTACGAGCAGTACTTC. It encodes CASTLVKGGISYEQYF.

The chain links TRBV20-1 to TRBJ2-7, with D possibly matching TRBD2 (5 bases). The V end was cut by 8 bases, the J end by 6 bases, with 11 bases between. The CDR3 is 10 residues long. Looked up from germline, CDR1 is DFQATT and CDR2 is SNEGSKA (reference sequence). For the CDR3, the DNA is TGCAGTTTCGAGAGGGTCGAGCAGTACTTC. Protein product: CSFERVEQYF.

The DNA of the CDR3 is TGTGCCAGCAGTAGGGACAGGGGTGATACAGATACGCAGTATTTT. Encoded protein: CASSRDRGDTDTQYF. The V and J genes are TRBV2 and TRBJ2-3; 10 nucleotides align to TRBD1. The CDR3 loop spans 15 amino acids. With V trimmed by 5 bases and J by 3 bases, 5 bases remained unmatched. The V gene's germline CDR1 is SNHLY and CDR2 FYNNEI.

This clone occurred a few times. This chain connects TRBV7-7 to TRBJ2-3; 7 bases are shared with TRBD1. V lost 5 bases and J lost 2; bases outside the gene matches: 4. The CDR3 is 14 amino acids. The germline V gene encodes CDR1 SSHAT and CDR2 FNYEAQ (reference sequence). The CDR3 sequence: CASSPTGYTDTQYF. CDR3 sequence (DNA): TGTGCCAGCAGCCCGACAGGGTACACAGATACGCAGTATTTT.

The chain combines TRBV7-2 with TRBJ1-1, with TRBD1 as a possible D gene (6 bases). Trimming shortened V by 8 bases and J by 5 bases, and 15 bases separated the two germline ends. The CDR3 extends over 13 amino acids. Per germline, CDR1 SGHTA and CDR2 FQGNSA. The CDR3 DNA is TGTGCCAGCGCCCCGAAGGGGGGGACTGAAGCTTTCTTT. Its translation is CASAPKGGTEAFF.

The rearrangement links TRBV5-6 to TRBJ2-3; perhaps TRBD2 as D (6 bases). The germline gives CDR1 SGHDT, CDR2 YYEEEE. V was clipped by 1 base and J by 3 bases, with 9 bases between them. The CDR3 has 14 residues. In nucleotides, the CDR3 is TGTGCCAGCAGCTTGATGACTAGAACAGATACGCAGTATTTT. It specifies CASSLMTRTDTQYF.

The chain recombines TRBV5-1 with TRBJ1-2, with D tentatively TRBD1 (6 bases). This CDR3 has 14 amino acids. Germline CDR1 is SGHRS and CDR2 is YFSETQ. Trimming pared 7 bases from V and 1 base from J, leaving 14 bases between. For the CDR3, the DNA is TGCGCCAGCGGGACCGGGGGGCGTAACTATGGCTACACCTTC. Amino acid sequence: CASGTGGRNYGYTF.

This chain joins TRBV5-4 and TRBJ2-4; 8 bases fit TRBD2. The CDR3 extends over 18 amino acids. CDR1 and CDR2 from the germline V gene are SGHNT and YYREEE (reference sequence). V dropped 0 bases and J dropped 4; count of bases not matched to a gene: 12. CDR3 coding DNA: TGTGCCAGCAGCTTGGGGAGGCCGGGGGGGGGTGAAAAAAACATTCAGTACTTC. This gives the protein CASSLGRPGGGEKNIQYF.

V and J are TRBV28 and TRBJ2-7; 8 nucleotides agree with TRBD2. V trimming: 2 bases; J trimming: 6 bases; junction bases outside the gene matches: 0. Germline CDR1 and CDR2: MDHEN and SYDVKM. The length of the CDR3 is 12 residues. This CDR3 is CASSLAGGEQYF. The DNA for the CDR3 is TGTGCCAGCAGTTTAGCGGGAGGCGAGCAGTACTTC.

The V gene is TRBV5-4, the J gene TRBJ2-2; TRBD2 matches 11 bases. Germline lookup yields CDR1 SGHNT and CDR2 YYREEE (reference sequence). V gave up 4 bases and J gave up 2 bases; unmatched junction bases: 10. CDR3 length: 18 residues. Here the CDR3 DNA reads TGTGCCAGCAGCCCCCAAACCCTAGCGGGGGGCAACACCGGGGAGCTGTTTTTT. Protein: CASSPQTLAGGNTGELFF.

This clone was counted a single time. The chain joins TRBV5-6 to TRBJ2-3; D not resolved. V lost 4 bases, J lost 3 bases, and 18 bases lay in between. The CDR3 runs 16 residues. The germline CDR1 and CDR2 sequences are SGHDT and YYEEEE. The CDR3 DNA is TGTGCCAGCAGCCCCGCCAGGCGCCCCTTAACAGATACGCAGTATTTT. As protein: CASSPARRPLTDTQYF.

This chain uses TRBV5-5 with TRBJ2-5; 14 nucleotides align to TRBD2. The CDR3 sequence is 17 residues long. The germline V gene has CDR1 SGHKS and CDR2 YYEKEE (reference sequence). V was clipped by 0 bases and J by 5 bases; unmatched bases: 6. Here the CDR3 DNA reads TGTGCCAGCAGCTTGGAAGGACTAGCGGGGGGCCCGGAGACCCAGTACTTC. Translation gives CASSLEGLAGGPETQYF.

The gene calls are TRBV7-2 and TRBJ2-1; 9 nucleotides align to TRBD2. Germline lookup yields CDR1 SGHTA and CDR2 FQGNSA. This CDR3 has 15 amino acids. With 5 bases clipped from V and 3 bases from J, the junction kept 5 bases outside the gene matches. CDR3 sequence: CASSQEAGGYNEQFF. CDR3 nucleotide sequence: TGTGCCAGCAGCCAGGAAGCGGGGGGCTACAATGAGCAGTTCTTC. The full variable domain, in which reference TRBV7-2 and TRBJ2-1 provide the parts outside the CDR3, is GAGVSQSPSNKVTEKGKDVELRCDPISGHTALYWYRQSLGQGLEFLIYFQGNSAPDKSGLPSDRFSAERTGGSVSTLTIQRTQQEDSAVYLCASSQEAGGYNEQFFGPGTRLTVL.

CDR3 in amino acids: CASSQREGAETQYF. CDR3 nucleotide sequence: TGCGCCAGCAGCCAACGTGAAGGGGCAGAGACCCAGTACTTC. The chain is built from TRBV4-1 and TRBJ2-5; perhaps TRBD1 as D (5 bases). The germline V gene has CDR1 MGHRA and CDR2 YSYEKL. CDR3 length: 14 amino acids. V lost 2 bases and J lost 4, with 11 bases in between.

V usage is TRBV11-2 and J usage is TRBJ2-5; 7 bases are shared with TRBD1. CDR3 length: 11 residues. CDR1 is SGHAT and CDR2 is FQNNGV in the germline V gene. The trim removed 11 bases at V and 13 bases at J, leaving 13 bases unmatched. The CDR3 bases are TGTGCCTCTCGCCGAGGGGGCGACCCGTACTTC. Its protein is CASRRGGDPYF.

The chain carries TRBV12-2 and TRBJ1-5. TRBV12-2 is a listed pseudogene. The CDR3 consists of 13 residues. The CDR3 DNA sequence: TGTGCAAGTCGTCGAGTCGGCAATCAGCCCCAGCATTTT. Protein product: CASRRVGNQPQHF.

CDR3 sequence reads: CATSRGTGHVKLFF. The CDR3 coding sequence is TGTGCCACCAGCAGGGGGACAGGCCATGTAAAACTGTTTTTT. This chain connects TRBV15 to TRBJ1-4, with 8 bases matching TRBD1. The CDR3 is 14 amino acids. Germline CDR1 is LNHNV and CDR2 is YYDKDF (reference sequence). Germline trimming cut 3 bases from V and 10 bases from J; bases unmatched to any gene: 7.

This clone was detected a few times. The V gene is TRBV4-3, the J gene TRBJ2-1; D perhaps matches TRBD2 (6 bases). Germline CDR1 reads LGHNA; CDR2 reads YSLEER. The CDR3 sequence is 15 residues long. Trimming removed 0 bases at V and 8 bases at J, with 14 bases between. CDR3 in DNA: TGCGCCAGCAGCCAAGATCATCCTCGACTAGATGAGCAGTTCTTC. Protein sequence: CASSQDHPRLDEQFF.

The J gene is TRBJ1-2, the V gene TRBV19; the match to TRBD1 covers 7 bases. The CDR3 extends over 13 amino acids. The germline CDR1 and CDR2 sequences are LNHDA and SQIVND (reference sequence). V lost 5 bases and J lost 8; bases outside the gene matches: 8. Here the CDR3 reads CASSVWDSGGYTF. CDR3 sequence (DNA): TGTGCCAGTAGTGTCTGGGACAGCGGAGGCTACACCTTC. Using reference TRBV19 and TRBJ1-2 for the parts outside the CDR3, the full variable domain is DGGITQSPKYLFRKEGQNVTLSCEQNLNHDAMYWYRQDPGQGLRLIYYSQIVNDFQKGDIAEGYSVSREKKESFPLTVTSAQKNPTAFYLCASSVWDSGGYTFGSGTRLTVV.

The rearrangement uses TRBV5-4 and TRBJ1-2; 8 bases line up with TRBD1. Germline V gene data show CDR1 as SGHNT and CDR2 as YYREEE (reference sequence). V shed 4 bases and J 6 bases; nucleotides not matched to a gene: 11. The CDR3 totals 15 residues. Written as DNA, the CDR3 is TGTGCCAGCAGCCCGAGGACAGGGAGGGAGGATGGCTACACCTTC. This codes for CASSPRTGREDGYTF.

This rearrangement joins TRBV18 to TRBJ1-1, with TRBD1 matching over 10 bases. The CDR3 has 16 residues. Looked up from germline, CDR1 is KGHSH and CDR2 is LQKENI. After removal of 5 bases from V and 1 base from J, the junction contained 7 bases not matched to a gene. In nucleotides, the CDR3 is TGTGCCAGCTCATTTCGACAGGGGGCTGAGAACACTGAAGCTTTCTTT. Encoded protein: CASSFRQGAENTEAFF.

This clone was seen once. V usage is TRBV6-6 and J usage is TRBJ1-1, with D unresolved. The CDR3 covers 12 residues. Germline V CDR1 and CDR2: MNHNY, SVGAGI (reference sequence). Trimming removed 2 bases from V and 11 bases from J, with 12 bases in between. The CDR3 sequence is CASSYERIRAFF. CDR3 in DNA: TGTGCCAGCAGTTACGAGAGGATAAGGGCTTTCTTT.

The V and J genes are TRBV10-3 and TRBJ1-1, with 10 bases fitting TRBD1. J was trimmed by 6 bases and V by 2 bases; bases with no gene match: 9. The CDR3 runs 16 residues. Looked up from germline, CDR1 is ENHRY and CDR2 is SYGVKD. CDR3 residues: CAISELGQGRSAEAFF. CDR3 nucleotide sequence: TGTGCCATCAGTGAGCTGGGACAGGGGAGGTCCGCTGAAGCTTTCTTT.

The J gene is TRBJ1-2, the V gene TRBV6-1; TRBD1 agrees at 8 bases. The V and J ends lost 3 bases and 4 bases, in that order; junction bases with no gene match: 7. The germline gives CDR1 MNHNS, CDR2 SASEGT. The CDR3 sequence is 15 residues long. The CDR3 DNA sequence: TGTGCCAGCAGTGAGTGGGGCAGGGGGCCCTATGGCTACACCTTC. Translation: CASSEWGRGPYGYTF.

This clone was counted between two and nine times. V and J are TRBV28 and TRBJ2-1; TRBD1 might be the D (6 bases). The CDR3 has 17 amino acids. V gave up 5 bases and J gave up 0 bases, with 17 bases separating them. Germline CDR1 and CDR2: MDHEN and SYDVKM. The CDR3 sequence is CASSLRPGVSSYNEQFF. The CDR3 DNA sequence: TGTGCCAGCAGTCTCCGTCCAGGGGTTAGCTCCTACAATGAGCAGTTCTTC.

CDR3 nucleotides: TGCGCCAGCAGCCTATGGGACGGCCAGCGGGGAAACGAGCAGTACTTC. Translated: CASSLWDGQRGNEQYF. The chain employs TRBV5-1 and TRBJ2-7; 7 positions match TRBD2. Germline assignment: CDR1 SGHRS and CDR2 YFSETQ. The junction had 15 bases not matched to a gene; V was cut back by 4 bases and J by 5 bases. The CDR3 spans 16 residues.

The chain recombines TRBV7-2 with TRBJ2-5; 10 bases map to TRBD2. Germline assignment: CDR1 SGHTA and CDR2 FQGNSA. Trimming cost V 0 bases and J 2 bases; bases outside gene matches: 9. This CDR3 contains 18 residues. For the CDR3, the DNA is TGTGCCAGCAGCTTAGCGCCAGGAAGCGGGAGGGATCAAGAGACCCAGTACTTC. It translates to CASSLAPGSGRDQETQYF. The full variable domain, its missing parts supplied by reference TRBV7-2 and TRBJ2-5, is GAGVSQSPSNKVTEKGKDVELRCDPISGHTALYWYRQSLGQGLEFLIYFQGNSAPDKSGLPSDRFSAERTGGSVSTLTIQRTQQEDSAVYLCASSLAPGSGRDQETQYFGPGTRLLVL.

This chain's CDR3 is CASSLGRTAYEQYF. CDR3 coding DNA: TGTGCCAGCAGCTTGGGCAGGACTGCCTACGAGCAGTACTTC. The V call is TRBV5-4, the J call TRBJ2-7; D might be TRBD2 (5 bases). This CDR3 contains 14 residues. Trimming left V 0 bases short and J 2 bases short, with 9 bases between. CDR1 is SGHNT and CDR2 is YYREEE in the germline V gene (reference sequence).

The chain uses TRBV7-2 and TRBJ1-1; possibly TRBD1 for D (6 bases). This CDR3 spans 13 amino acids. V lost 5 bases, J lost 2 bases, and 9 bases lay in between. CDR1 is SGHTA and CDR2 is FQGNSA in the germline V gene. The CDR3 here is CASSTDRNTEAFF. The CDR3, as DNA: TGTGCCAGCAGCACGGACAGAAACACTGAAGCTTTCTTT.

In its sample, this clone was seen once. The chain uses TRBV28 and TRBJ1-2; D possibly corresponds to TRBD1 (6 bases). Deletions cut 6 bases from V and 4 bases from J, with 18 bases between. This CDR3 comprises 15 residues. CDR1 is MDHEN and CDR2 is SYDVKM in the germline V gene. CDR3 DNA sequence: TGTGCCAGCAGCACAGGGAGCAGGTGGGGCTATGGCTACACCTTC. It yields the protein CASSTGSRWGYGYTF.

The chain joins TRBV30 to TRBJ2-3; TRBD2 might be the D (7 bases). V was clipped by 5 bases and J by 5 bases, with 17 bases between them. CDR3 length equals 14 residues. CDR1 and CDR2 from the germline V gene are GTSNPN and SVGIG (reference sequence). CDR3 in amino acids: CAWGKGGGGDTQYF. The CDR3, as DNA: TGTGCCTGGGGCAAGGGGGGAGGGGGAGATACGCAGTATTTT.

The chain carries TRBV6-6 and TRBJ2-4, with 10 bases identical to TRBD2. This CDR3 is built from 14 residues. Germline CDR1 reads MNHNY; CDR2 reads SVGAGI (reference sequence). With V trimmed by 2 bases and J by 8 bases, 3 bases remained unmatched. Here the CDR3 DNA reads TGTGCCAGCAGTTACCGTACTAGCGGGGACATTCAGTACTTC. It is translated as CASSYRTSGDIQYF.